The 12 T cell receptor beta chains below come from one sample, sequenced in a study of T cells in tumors after PD-1 blockade. Some clones are missing from TCRdb's copy, which holds only in-frame ones; the method was immunoSEQ multiplex PCR. The sample lists roughly 48,000 clones, 81% occurring once. The sequencing used PBMCs, collected before anti-PD-1 treatment. The receptor source for this set is a human donor with basal cell carcinoma.

This clone was recorded once. This chain connects TRBV3-1 (or the pseudogene TRBV3-2) to TRBJ2-5; 9 nucleotides match TRBD2. CDR1 LGHDT and CDR2 YNNKEL come from the germline V gene (reference sequence). This CDR3 region has 14 residues. V dropped 4 bases and J dropped 4; count of bases not matched to a gene: 4. CDR3 DNA: TGTGCCAGCAGCCCTCTAGCGGGGTTAGAGACCCAGTACTTC. This gives the protein CASSPLAGLETQYF.

The chain combines TRBV5-1 with TRBJ1-3; 9 bases are a match to TRBD1. The CDR3 loop spans 16 amino acids. Trimming removed 4 bases from V and 1 base from J; junction bases left unmatched: 6. Germline CDR1 reads SGHRS; CDR2 reads YFSETQ. CDR3 in amino acids: CASSRDRVISGNTIYF. The CDR3 DNA follows: TGCGCCAGCAGCCGGGACAGGGTAATATCTGGAAACACCATATATTTT.

The V and J genes are TRBV21-1 and TRBJ2-7; the table's D gene call, TRBD2, was not cross checked with the DNA. TRBV21-1 is labeled a pseudogene. The CDR3 spans 14 residues. The CDR3 sequence is CASSKALASGEQYF. CDR3 DNA sequence: TGTGCCAGCAGCAAAGCACTAGCGTCGGGGGAGCAGTACTTC.

V and J are TRBV4-1 and TRBJ1-2, with 8 bases that match TRBD1. Trimming removed 1 base from V and 4 bases from J; junction bases left unmatched: 8. CDR1 and CDR2 (germline): MGHRA, YSYEKL. The CDR3 loop spans 16 amino acids. As DNA, the CDR3 is TGCGCCAGCAGCCAAGGATCTGCAGGGGGCGGCTATGGCTACACCTTC. This sequence encodes CASSQGSAGGGYGYTF.

J is TRBJ2-5 and V is TRBV2, with 8 bases aligning to TRBD1. V shed 6 bases and J 6 bases; nucleotides not matched to a gene: 9. The CDR3 has 14 residues. Germline V gene lookup returns CDR1 SNHLY and CDR2 FYNNEI. CDR3 protein: CASSPGQGVQTQYF. CDR3 sequence (DNA): TGTGCCAGCAGCCCTGGACAGGGCGTACAGACCCAGTACTTC.

The chain couples TRBV10-2 to TRBJ2-2, with 9 nucleotides matching TRBD1. The CDR3 covers 16 residues. Germline V lookup: CDR1 WSHSY, CDR2 SAAADI. Germline trimming cut 3 bases from V and 5 bases from J; bases unmatched to any gene: 7. The CDR3 bases are TGCGCCAGCAGTGAACAGGGGGCGCAAAGGACCGGGGAGCTGTTTTTT. Protein sequence: CASSEQGAQRTGELFF.

The chain combines TRBV6-6 with TRBJ2-7; 8 bases fit TRBD2. Losses at the gene ends were 5 bases for V and 5 bases for J; bases not matched to a gene: 14. Germline V gene data show CDR1 as MNHNY and CDR2 as SVGAGI (reference sequence). CDR3 size: 16 residues. CDR3 nucleotide sequence: TGTGCCAGCAGTCCCGTTAGCGGGGCCGCCGGCCACGAGCAGTACTTC. Its protein product is CASSPVSGAAGHEQYF.

The chain links TRBV9 to TRBJ2-1; no firm D call. CDR1 SGDLS and CDR2 YYNGEE come from the germline V gene. V lost 3 bases and J lost 10, with 14 bases in between. The CDR3 totals 13 residues. This CDR3 reads CASSGEVIGEQFF. As DNA, the CDR3 is TGTGCCAGCAGCGGAGAAGTTATAGGAGAGCAGTTCTTC.

The chain employs TRBV6-5 and TRBJ2-1; D remains unclear. The CDR3 length is 13 residues. Per germline, CDR1 MNHEY and CDR2 SVGAGI. V was trimmed by 6 bases and J by 3 bases, leaving 9 bases between them. CDR3 nucleotides: TGTGCCAGCAGAAGAGACAACTACAATGAGCAGTTCTTC. Its translation is CASRRDNYNEQFF.

This clone was found a few times. This chain links TRBV30 with TRBJ1-5; 7 nucleotides line up with TRBD1. Germline trimming cut 5 bases from V and 4 bases from J; bases unmatched to any gene: 11. The CDR3 spans 15 residues. Germline-derived CDR1 and CDR2 are GTSNPN and SVGIG (reference sequence). CDR3 region: CAWGNAGTDNQPQHF. CDR3 nucleotide sequence: TGTGCCTGGGGAAACGCCGGGACAGATAATCAGCCCCAGCATTTT.

CDR3 amino acids: CASRDFLRDATDTQYF. DNA of the CDR3: TGTGCCAGCAGAGATTTCCTCCGGGACGCAACAGATACGCAGTATTTT. The rearrangement joins TRBV27 to TRBJ2-3; D is tentatively TRBD1 or TRBD2 (5 bases each). Germline V lookup: CDR1 MNHEY, CDR2 SMNVEV (reference sequence). The CDR3 contains 16 residues. V lost 6 bases, J lost 3 bases, and 19 bases lay in between.

This chain joins TRBV6-5 and TRBJ1-1; a weak D match, TRBD1 (5 bases). Deletions cut 4 bases from V and 6 bases from J, with 12 bases between. Germline lookup yields CDR1 MNHEY and CDR2 SVGAGI. The CDR3 spans 13 residues. This CDR3 reads CASSSPGSPEAFF. The CDR3 DNA is TGTGCCAGCAGTTCGCCAGGGTCCCCTGAAGCTTTCTTT.